The 32 T cell receptor beta chains listed next were all sequenced from one sample in a study of blood T cell repertoires in COVID-19. Repertoires were generated with immunoSEQ multiplex PCR, while TCRdb's copy carries only in-frame clones and drops some. This table holds 100,000 to 150,000 clones, approximately 85% found once. Material: peripheral blood. Receptors originate from an elderly woman with COVID-19, enrolled during active disease.

The chain employs TRBV6-5 and TRBJ2-7; no definite D call. V lost 6 bases to trimming and J lost 6 bases, with 15 bases between them. Germline CDR1 MNHEY, CDR2 SVGAGI. The length of the CDR3 is 13 residues. The CDR3 nucleotides are TGTGCCAGCAGGAGTCCGCTAACGGGCGAGCAGTACTTC. Its translation: CASRSPLTGEQYF.

The count of this clone is one. This chain uses TRBV28 with TRBJ1-2; possible D gene TRBD1, 5 bases. Germline V gene data show CDR1 as MDHEN and CDR2 as SYDVKM. V was clipped by 8 bases and J by 4 bases, with 11 bases between them. This CDR3 spans 12 amino acids. This CDR3 is CASSQDIYGYTF. In DNA form, the CDR3 reads TGTGCCAGCTCCCAGGACATCTATGGCTACACCTTC.

The chain joins TRBV7-2 to TRBJ1-1; D uncertain. There are 14 residues in the CDR3. Trimming took 1 base from V and 5 from J, leaving 11 bases between them. The germline V gene encodes CDR1 SGHTA and CDR2 FQGNSA. CDR3 protein: CASSLVRESTEAFF. CDR3 sequence (DNA): TGTGCCAGCAGCTTAGTCCGGGAATCGACTGAAGCTTTCTTT.

V is TRBV12-3 or TRBV12-4 and J is TRBJ1-2; D not certain. The CDR3 runs 13 residues. Between the trimmed V and J ends, which lost 5 bases and 2 bases, there was a span of 9 bases. The DNA of the CDR3 is TGTGCCAGCAGTGCGCTCATAAACTATGGCTACACCTTC. Translating it yields CASSALINYGYTF.

CDR3 residues: CASSRALGGVGIQYF. For the CDR3, the DNA is TGTGCCAGCAGCCGGGCCCTGGGAGGGGTTGGCATTCAGTACTTC. V is TRBV7-2 and J is TRBJ2-4, with 7 bases matching TRBD2. CDR1 and CDR2 from the germline V gene are SGHTA and FQGNSA. This CDR3 spans 15 amino acids. V lost 5 bases and J lost 9; bases outside the gene matches: 13.

The rearrangement links TRBV28 to TRBJ2-5, with a possible D match to TRBD2 (6 bases). The germline gives CDR1 MDHEN, CDR2 SYDVKM. Trimming stripped 5 bases from V and 3 bases from J, with 13 bases between. The CDR3 runs 14 residues. The CDR3 DNA reads as TGTGCCAGCAGTCCGGGGACTGCGGAAGAGACCCAGTACTTC. The encoded protein is CASSPGTAEETQYF.

This clone has just one count. The chain links TRBV4-2 to TRBJ2-3, with D perhaps TRBD2 (6 bases). This CDR3 has 16 residues. The germline V gene encodes CDR1 LGHNA and CDR2 YNFKEQ. Between the trimmed V and J ends, which lost 7 bases and 2 bases, there was a span of 19 bases. CDR3 coding DNA: TGTGCCAGCATGAGCGATGACGGAGGGGACACAGATACGCAGTATTTT. Its protein product is CASMSDDGGDTDTQYF.

The J gene is TRBJ2-7, the V gene TRBV12-3 or TRBV12-4; 7 positions match TRBD2. This CDR3 is 12 amino acids long. Unmatched junction bases numbered 2, after V lost 3 bases and J lost 6 bases. In nucleotides, the CDR3 is TGTGCCAGCAGTTTTTCGGGGGGCGAGCAGTACTTC. The encoded protein is CASSFSGGEQYF.

The rearrangement uses TRBV18 and TRBJ1-2, with unresolved D. This CDR3 spans 16 amino acids. Per the germline V gene, CDR1 is KGHSH and CDR2 is LQKENI. V lost 2 bases to trimming and J lost 4 bases, with 17 bases between them. The CDR3 nucleotides read TGTGCCAGCTCACCAAAAGAGGGTACGGGCTCCTATGGCTACACCTTC. Its translation is CASSPKEGTGSYGYTF.

This chain uses TRBV3-1 (or the pseudogene TRBV3-2) with TRBJ2-6, with a possible D match to TRBD2 (6 bases). The germline V and J ends were trimmed by 0 bases and 0 bases, with 15 bases remaining between them. There are 19 residues in the CDR3. Germline V gives CDR1 LGHDT, CDR2 YNNKEL (reference sequence). CDR3 nucleotides: TGTGCCAGCAGCCAAGATCTTACGGGAGTTTTCTCTGGGGCCAACGTCCTGACTTTC. This sequence encodes CASSQDLTGVFSGANVLTF.

The chain couples TRBV28 to TRBJ2-7, with 10 bases lining up with TRBD2. Germline-derived CDR1 and CDR2 are MDHEN and SYDVKM. The V and J ends lost 4 bases and 3 bases, in that order; junction bases with no gene match: 9. This CDR3 is built from 16 residues. CDR3 bases: TGTGCCAGCAGTTATTCTAGCGGGAGATATCGCTACGAGCAGTACTTC. It codes for CASSYSSGRYRYEQYF.

This sequence joins TRBV25-1 and TRBJ2-1, with D perhaps matching TRBD1 (6 bases). From germline, CDR1 is MGHDK and CDR2 SYGVNS. The CDR3 is 16 residues long. V dropped 0 bases and J dropped 1 base, with 10 bases sitting between them. The CDR3: CASSEYSGDSYNEQFF. Written as DNA, the CDR3 is TGTGCCAGCAGTGAATATTCAGGGGATTCCTACAATGAGCAGTTCTTC.

The chain uses TRBV5-1 and TRBJ2-1; 7 nucleotides match TRBD2. The ends lost 0 bases at V and 3 bases at J; junction bases unmatched: 3. From germline, CDR1 is SGHRS and CDR2 YFSETQ. The CDR3 length is 15 residues. CDR3 sequence: CASSLELALYNEQFF. The CDR3 DNA follows: TGCGCCAGCAGCTTGGAACTAGCGCTCTACAATGAGCAGTTCTTC.

The genes are TRBV7-6 and TRBJ1-3; D may be TRBD1 (5 bases). The CDR3 is 14 residues long. Trimming took off 5 bases at V and 1 base at J, with 9 bases between the two ends. Germline V gene sequence: CDR1 SGHVS, CDR2 FNYEAQ. The CDR3 DNA reads as TGTGCCAGCAGCCCCAGGGTATCTGGAAACACCATATATTTT. Protein sequence: CASSPRVSGNTIYF. The entire variable domain, with the rest obtained from reference TRBV7-6 and TRBJ1-3, is as follows: GAGVSQSPRYKVTKRGQDVALRCDPISGHVSLYWYRQALGQGPEFLTYFNYEAQQDKSGLPNDRFSAERPEGSISTLTIQRTEQRDSAMYRCASSPRVSGNTIYFGEGSWLTVV.

The chain joins TRBV7-8 to TRBJ1-4; no firm D call. Germline V lookup: CDR1 SGHVS, CDR2 FQNEAQ. The CDR3 runs to 14 residues. V lost 1 base and J 3 bases, leaving 6 bases between the germline ends. CDR3 sequence (DNA): TGTGCCAGCAGCTTAGGCGGGTCTAATGAAAAACTGTTTTTT. Translation: CASSLGGSNEKLFF.

This clone was counted once. The chain links TRBV5-4 to TRBJ2-1, with TRBD2 identical over 8 bases. This CDR3 spans 14 amino acids. Germline V gene data show CDR1 as SGHNT and CDR2 as YYREEE (reference sequence). With 3 bases clipped from V and 7 bases from J, the junction kept 6 bases outside the gene matches. The CDR3 is CASSSGSGTNEQFF. CDR3 DNA: TGTGCCAGCAGCTCGGGTAGCGGGACTAATGAGCAGTTCTTC.

The rearrangement uses TRBV28 and TRBJ2-7; D ambiguous. The V and J ends lost 6 bases and 0 bases respectively, with 15 bases between them. Germline values: CDR1 MDHEN, CDR2 SYDVKM. This CDR3 has 15 amino acids. The DNA of the CDR3 is TGTGCCAGCAGAGACCCATCGGCTAGCTCCTACGAGCAGTACTTC. Encoded protein: CASRDPSASSYEQYF.

V is TRBV6-2 or TRBV6-3 and J is TRBJ2-1; D is uncertain. Germline V gene sequence: CDR1 MNHEY, CDR2 SVGEGT. There are 15 residues in the CDR3. V lost 2 bases to trimming and J lost 2 bases, with 10 bases between them. DNA of the CDR3: TGTGCCAGCAGTTACCTGGGCAGACCCTACAATGAGCAGTTCTTC. Translation: CASSYLGRPYNEQFF.

This chain uses TRBV5-4 with TRBJ2-7; TRBD2 agrees at 9 bases. Germline values: CDR1 SGHNT, CDR2 YYREEE (reference sequence). The CDR3 consists of 16 residues. V lost 0 bases and J lost 1; bases outside the gene matches: 5. CDR3 nucleotides: TGTGCCAGCAGCTTGGGTAGTAGCGGGGGTTCCTACGAGCAGTACTTC. Protein product: CASSLGSSGGSYEQYF.

The chain combines TRBV5-1 with TRBJ1-2, with D perhaps TRBD1 (5 bases). This CDR3 has 15 residues. CDR1 is SGHRS, CDR2 YFSETQ, per germline. Trimming pared 4 bases from V and 2 bases from J, leaving 15 bases between. The CDR3 loop is CASSPGLAKNYGYTF. CDR3 bases: TGCGCCAGCAGCCCAGGGTTGGCTAAGAACTATGGCTACACCTTC.

CDR3 nucleotide sequence: TGTGCCAGCAGTTTTGGGACAGGGGTGGGTAATTCACCCCTCCACTTT. It yields the protein CASSFGTGVGNSPLHF. V is TRBV27 and J is TRBJ1-6; 10 nucleotides align to TRBD1. The CDR3 totals 16 residues. CDR1 and CDR2 (germline): MNHEY, SMNVEV (reference sequence). The V segment lost 3 bases and the J segment 6 bases; nucleotides outside the gene matches: 5.

A word on this clone: At one of its ends the junction is not consistent with the germline gene, which may arise from a read error. CDR3 in amino acids: CASSLAAGGSYNEQFF. CDR3 bases: TGTGCTAGCAGCTTGGCCGCTGGCGGCTCCTACAATGAGCAGTTCTTC. This rearrangement joins TRBV7-7 to TRBJ2-1; D uncertain. The CDR3 runs 16 residues. The germline gives CDR1 SSHAT, CDR2 FNYEAQ (reference sequence). The entire variable domain, with the rest obtained from reference TRBV7-7 and TRBJ2-1, is as follows: GAGVSQSPRYKVTKRGQDVTLRCDPISSHATLYWYQQALGQGPEFLTYFNYEAQPDKSGLPSDRFSAERPEGSISTLTIQRTEQRDSAMYRCASSLAAGGSYNEQFFGPGTRLTVL.

V usage is TRBV7-9 and J usage is TRBJ2-5; D unresolved. This CDR3 contains 14 residues. Germline CDR1 reads SEHNR; CDR2 reads FQNEAQ (reference sequence). V lost 7 bases, J lost 5 bases, and 17 bases lay in between. The CDR3 sequence is CASTPSAGKETQYF. The DNA for the CDR3 is TGTGCCAGCACCCCATCGGCAGGAAAGGAGACCCAGTACTTC.

The V and J genes are TRBV28 and TRBJ1-1; TRBD1 might be the D (5 bases). Germline V lookup: CDR1 MDHEN, CDR2 SYDVKM. Deletions cut 2 bases from V and 8 bases from J, with 9 bases between. The CDR3 has 12 residues. Here the CDR3 reads CASSLTQGEAFF. DNA for the CDR3: TGTGCCAGCAGTTTAACGCAGGGAGAAGCTTTCTTT.

V is TRBV28 and J is TRBJ1-6; unclear D gene. Trimming removed 4 bases from V and 8 bases from J, with 6 bases in between. Germline-derived CDR1 and CDR2 are MDHEN and SYDVKM. The CDR3 has 12 residues. CDR3 protein: CASSSSDSPLHF. The CDR3 region has the DNA TGTGCCAGCAGTTCGTCGGATTCACCCCTCCACTTT.

The rearrangement links TRBV7-7 to TRBJ2-3; TRBD2 matches at 10 bases. The CDR3 contains 16 residues. Trimming took 3 bases from V and 4 from J; bases not matched to a gene: 7. The germline gives CDR1 SSHAT, CDR2 FNYEAQ (reference sequence). The CDR3 loop reads CASSLLLAGEADTQYF. The CDR3 DNA follows: TGTGCCAGCAGCTTGCTCCTAGCGGGAGAAGCAGATACGCAGTATTTT.

The chain links TRBV5-6 to TRBJ1-3; D perhaps matches TRBD1 (5 bases). The CDR3 contains 16 residues. Germline V gene lookup returns CDR1 SGHDT and CDR2 YYEEEE. Between the trimmed V and J ends, which lost 2 bases and 0 bases, there was a span of 12 bases. CDR3: CASSFRDFPSGNTIYF. CDR3 nucleotides: TGTGCCAGCAGCTTCCGGGACTTTCCCTCTGGAAACACCATATATTTT.

The chain is built from TRBV4-1 and TRBJ1-5; D remains ambiguous. CDR3 length: 15 residues. Germline V gene data show CDR1 as MGHRA and CDR2 as YSYEKL. V lost 0 bases, J lost 6 bases, and 12 bases lay in between. Written as DNA, the CDR3 is TGCGCCAGCAGCCAAGACATCTCGGCGGCTCAGCCCCAGCATTTT. It encodes CASSQDISAAQPQHF.

V is TRBV6-1 and J is TRBJ2-2; no firm D call. Germline V gene data show CDR1 as MNHNS and CDR2 as SASEGT. There are 15 residues in the CDR3. V lost 0 bases to trimming and J lost 5 bases, with 10 bases between them. The DNA for the CDR3 is TGTGCCAGCAGTGAAGCGATTTGGCGGACCGGGGAGCTGTTTTTT. It encodes CASSEAIWRTGELFF.

V and J are TRBV21-1 and TRBJ2-1; TRBD2, as called in the table, went unchecked against the DNA. TRBV21-1 is a listed pseudogene. The length of the CDR3 is 19 residues. In nucleotides, the CDR3 is TGTGCCAGCAGCAAAGTCACTTTTGTGGGGAGAGGGTACGGGAATGAGCAGTTCTTC. Protein: CASSKVTFVGRGYGNEQFF.

V usage is TRBV28 and J usage is TRBJ1-5, with 7 bases lining up with TRBD1. Germline trimming cut 3 bases from V and 3 bases from J; bases unmatched to any gene: 5. This CDR3 comprises 15 residues. The V gene's germline CDR1 is MDHEN and CDR2 SYDVKM. CDR3 nucleotides: TGTGCCAGCAGTTTTGAGACAGGGATCAATCAGCCCCAGCATTTT. Translation: CASSFETGINQPQHF. Together with reference TRBV28 and TRBJ1-5, the CDR3 gives the full variable domain: DVKVTQSSRYLVKRTGEKVFLECVQDMDHENMFWYRQDPGLGLRLIYFSYDVKMKEKGDIPEGYSVSREKKERFSLILESASTNQTSMYLCASSFETGINQPQHFGDGTRLSIL.

This clone was counted between two and nine times. The chain recombines TRBV6-1 with TRBJ1-5; a possible D gene is TRBD1 (5 bases). Germline V gene data show CDR1 as MNHNS and CDR2 as SASEGT. V lost 2 bases, J lost 6 bases, and 14 bases lay in between. The CDR3 totals 15 residues. The CDR3 loop reads CASSEWTSRRQPQHF. The CDR3 DNA reads TGTGCCAGCAGTGAATGGACATCCCGTCGTCAGCCCCAGCATTTT.